In its sample, the clone carrying this T cell receptor beta chain was seen a few times. Its antigen is as yet unknown. An end of the junction does not agree with germline; a read error may underlie this. This specimen belongs to a study of cytomegalovirus exposure and HLA in healthy donors. Germline V gene data show CDR1 as SNHLY and CDR2 as FYNNEI. This CDR3 has 14 amino acids. The study, taken as a whole, reports: A reported reduction in N-insertions relative to the 666-donor mean was seen in an Asian-associated ancestry cluster in a later analysis.

Primers included in the PCR were 60 Vbeta and 13 Jbeta primers. Method: immunoSEQ multiplex PCR; TCRdb's copy keeps in-frame clones and lacks some. This sample has more than 150,000 clones, with about 82% found just once. This receptor was identified in a man younger than 35 in good health and CMV-seronegative. Sample: PBMCs. The gene calls are TRBV2 and TRBJ2-7, with 10 bases fitting TRBD2. CDR3 sequence (DNA): TGTGCCAGCAGTCAAGCGGGGGGGACCTACGAGCAGTACTTC. It codes for CASSQAGGTYEQYF.